This TCR beta chain was sequenced in a study of post-analysis software for immune sequencing data. Study-wide background: The study covered relapsing-remitting, secondary progressive and progressive-relapsing courses of multiple sclerosis.

Unique molecular identifiers were built into the TCR beta cDNA libraries. The yield from roughly 1 to 10 million T cells was around 500,000 cDNA molecules in total. TCRdb independently ran MiXCR on the PCR reads; one entry per CDR3 protein. The sample consists of more than 350,000 distinct CDR3 sequences, less than 40% of them appearing once. With respect to this clonotype: Its antigen is unidentified.

Overall study findings and caveats: Five or six TRBV segments, TRBV5-6, TRBV5-1 and TRBV20-1 among them, were found more frequent in patients than controls. Compared with controls, patients showed significantly lower normalized Chao1 diversity. The authors found that F measure strongly co-clustered same-batch samples.

Germline V CDR1 and CDR2: LGHNA, YNFKEQ. The CDR3 spans 18 residues. The chain links TRBV4-2 to TRBJ2-7, with 14 bases matching TRBD2. The closer fit of TRBJ2-5 to the DNA end suggests the J call may be wrong. This receptor was taken from a girl aged 2 to 10 with multiple sclerosis. Sequencing was performed on blood. CDR3 sequence (DNA): TGTGCCAGCAGCCAGGGGACTAGCGGGGGTACCGGACTAGAGACCCAGTACTTC. Protein: CASSQGTSGGTGLETQYF.